This paragraph reports one T cell receptor (beta chain). V shed 4 bases, J shed 1 base, and the junction held 14 bases outside the gene matches. Germline CDR1 LGHNA, CDR2 YNFKEQ. The CDR3 is 18 residues long. This sample is drawn from a study of blood T cell repertoires in COVID-19. In the source study's methods: Amplifying reference gene primers gave estimates of nucleated cell counts. Sequencing used immunoSEQ multiplex PCR; TCRdb keeps in-frame clones, though not all of them. That table is the source of V, J and clone size, and D and trimming were worked out from the DNA. The sample yields tens of thousands of clones, about 90% seen once.

The chain has TRBV4-2 and TRBJ2-5; 8 bases map to TRBD2. This receptor was obtained from a woman in her 30s in a cohort sampled during active COVID-19. The sequenced sample was peripheral blood. CDR3 region: CASSRGEGLSGSQETQYF. CDR3 nucleotides: TGTGCCAGCAGCCGAGGGGAGGGGCTGAGCGGGAGCCAAGAGACCCAGTACTTC.